This TCR beta chain is drawn from a study of cytomegalovirus exposure and HLA in healthy donors. Libraries were prepared by immunoSEQ multiplex PCR; TCRdb keeps only in-frame clonotypes and omits some of them. The sample has some 170,000 clones; 86% are singletons. A remark on this clone: Its antigen is still unknown.

CDR3 size: 14 residues. Germline values: CDR1 MNHNY, CDR2 SVGAGI (reference sequence). Trimming at V came to 7 bases and at J to 1 base, leaving 7 bases not matched to a gene. Study-wide points: That first-cohort TCR clusters tended to co-occur in the 95 to 150 validation repertoires was found in a later analysis.

The sample taken for sequencing was PBMCs. V is TRBV6-6 and J is TRBJ2-7, with 7 positions matching TRBD1. This TCR came from a man under 40 in good health and CMV-seropositive. DNA of the CDR3: TGTGCCAGCAACCGGGACAGCCTGTCCTACGAGCAGTACTTC. It codes for CASNRDSLSYEQYF.